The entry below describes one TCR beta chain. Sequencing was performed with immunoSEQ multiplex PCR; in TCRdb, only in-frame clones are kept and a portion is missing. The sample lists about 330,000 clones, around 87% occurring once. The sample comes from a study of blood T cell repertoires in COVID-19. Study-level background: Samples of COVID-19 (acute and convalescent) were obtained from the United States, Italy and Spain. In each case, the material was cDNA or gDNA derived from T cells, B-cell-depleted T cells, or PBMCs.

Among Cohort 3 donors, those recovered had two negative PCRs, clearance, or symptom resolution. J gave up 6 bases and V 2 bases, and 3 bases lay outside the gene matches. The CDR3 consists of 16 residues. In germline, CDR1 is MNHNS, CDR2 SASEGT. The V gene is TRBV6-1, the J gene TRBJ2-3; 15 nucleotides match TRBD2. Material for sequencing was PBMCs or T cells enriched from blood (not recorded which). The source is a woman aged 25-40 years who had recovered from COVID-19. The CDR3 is CASSERTSGGADTQYF. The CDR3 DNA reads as TGTGCCAGCAGTGAAAGGACTAGCGGGGGGGCTGATACGCAGTATTTT.